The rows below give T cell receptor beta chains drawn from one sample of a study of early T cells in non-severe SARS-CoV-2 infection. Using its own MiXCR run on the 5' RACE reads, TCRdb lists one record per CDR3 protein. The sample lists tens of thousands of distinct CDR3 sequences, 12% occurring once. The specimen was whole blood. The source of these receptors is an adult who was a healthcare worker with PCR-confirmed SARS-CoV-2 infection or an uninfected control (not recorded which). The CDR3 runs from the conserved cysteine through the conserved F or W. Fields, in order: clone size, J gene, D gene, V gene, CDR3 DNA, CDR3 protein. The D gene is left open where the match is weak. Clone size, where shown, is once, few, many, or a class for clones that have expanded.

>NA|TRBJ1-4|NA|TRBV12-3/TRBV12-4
TGTGCCAGCAGTTGGGGGGCCTTCGGGAAAAAACTGTTTTTT
CASSWGAFGKKLFF
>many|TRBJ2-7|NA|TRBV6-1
TGTGCCAGCAGTGAACAACCGGAACCAATTTACGAGCAGTACTTC
CASSEQPEPIYEQYF
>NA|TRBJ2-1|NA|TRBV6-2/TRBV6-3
TGTGCCAGCAGTTACCAGGGTTCATCCTACAATGAGCAGTTCTTC
CASSYQGSSYNEQFF
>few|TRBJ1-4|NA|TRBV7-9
TGTGCCAGCAGCCCGGACAGCTGGATTTCAACTAATGAAAAACTGTTTTTT
CASSPDSWISTNEKLFF
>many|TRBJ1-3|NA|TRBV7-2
TGTGCCAGCAGCTTAGGACCACGGGGAAACACCATATATTTT
CASSLGPRGNTIYF
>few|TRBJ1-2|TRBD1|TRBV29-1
TGCAGCGTGCTCGACAGGGGAGACTATGGCTACACCTTC
CSVLDRGDYGYTF
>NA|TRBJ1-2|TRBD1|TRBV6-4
TGTGCCAGTGTGGACAGGGGACGCAGTATTGGGGACTATGGCTACACCTTC
CASVDRGRSIGDYGYTF
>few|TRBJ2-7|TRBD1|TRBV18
TGTGCCAGCTCACCACAAAGGACAGGGACCGGCGAGCAGTACTTC
CASSPQRTGTGEQYF
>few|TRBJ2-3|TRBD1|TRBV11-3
TGTGCCAGCAGCCGAGGGGGCCGGACAGATACGCAGTATTTT
CASSRGGRTDTQYF
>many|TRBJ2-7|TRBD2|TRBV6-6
TGTGCCAGCAGTATTATCTCCGGGACTAGCGGGGGGGCTAAAGCCTACGAGCAGTACTTC
CASSIISGTSGGAKAYEQYF
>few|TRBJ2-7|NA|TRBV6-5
TGTGCCAGCAGTTACAATCGTAGGGAGACCTACGAGCAGTACTTC
CASSYNRRETYEQYF
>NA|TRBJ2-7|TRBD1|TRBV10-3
TGTGCCATCAGTGGGGGAAAGGGACAGGGGGCGGACGAGCAGTACTTC
CAISGGKGQGADEQYF
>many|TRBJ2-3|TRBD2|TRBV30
TGTGCCTGGAGTGTACGGGAGCAGCGGGGGGGCCTGACAGATACGCAGTATTTT
CAWSVREQRGGLTDTQYF
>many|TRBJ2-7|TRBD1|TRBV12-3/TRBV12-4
TGTGCCAGCAGTCGACAGGGCGGCTACGAGCAGTACTTC
CASSRQGGYEQYF
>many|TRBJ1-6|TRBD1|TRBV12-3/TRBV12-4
TGTGCCAGCAGTCAGGGGGCAGGGATCTATAATTCACCCCTCCACTTT
CASSQGAGIYNSPLHF